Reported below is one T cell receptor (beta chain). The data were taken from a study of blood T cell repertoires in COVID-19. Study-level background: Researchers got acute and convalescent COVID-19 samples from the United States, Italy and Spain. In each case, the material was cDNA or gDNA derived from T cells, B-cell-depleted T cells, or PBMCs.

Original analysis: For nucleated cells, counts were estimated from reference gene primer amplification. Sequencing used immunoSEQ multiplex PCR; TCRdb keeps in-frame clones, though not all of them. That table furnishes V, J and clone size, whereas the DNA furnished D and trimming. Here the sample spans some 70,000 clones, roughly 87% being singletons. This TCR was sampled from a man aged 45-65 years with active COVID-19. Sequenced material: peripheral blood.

CDR3 region: CASTTGQGNSPLHF. The CDR3, as DNA: TGTGCCAGTACCACTGGACAGGGGAATTCACCCCTCCACTTT. V usage is TRBV19 and J usage is TRBJ1-6, with 9 bases matching TRBD1. V shed 7 bases, J shed 7 bases, and the junction held 5 bases outside the gene matches. The length of the CDR3 is 14 residues. Germline values: CDR1 LNHDA, CDR2 SQIVND (reference sequence).